Sequencing of this TCR beta chain was carried out in a study of response to subunit inactivated influenza vaccine. TCRdb used MiXCR to reprocess the RT-PCR reads, holding one entry per CDR3 protein. The sample contains almost 600,000 distinct CDR3 sequences, roughly 15% of which appear only once. This CDR3 contains 15 residues. Germline V gene data show CDR1 as DFQATT and CDR2 as SNEGSKA (reference sequence). V trimming: 3 bases; J trimming: 2 bases; junction bases outside the gene matches: 8. Sequences were derived from PBMCs from blood, sampled roughly 12 days after vaccination. The clonotype comes from a man in his fifties or sixties who received an inactivated influenza vaccine. The chain links TRBV20-1 to TRBJ2-7, with TRBD2 matching 9 bases. CDR3 sequence: CSARDISGGAYEQYF. The CDR3, as DNA: TGCAGTGCTAGGGACATTAGCGGGGGAGCCTACGAGCAGTACTTC.